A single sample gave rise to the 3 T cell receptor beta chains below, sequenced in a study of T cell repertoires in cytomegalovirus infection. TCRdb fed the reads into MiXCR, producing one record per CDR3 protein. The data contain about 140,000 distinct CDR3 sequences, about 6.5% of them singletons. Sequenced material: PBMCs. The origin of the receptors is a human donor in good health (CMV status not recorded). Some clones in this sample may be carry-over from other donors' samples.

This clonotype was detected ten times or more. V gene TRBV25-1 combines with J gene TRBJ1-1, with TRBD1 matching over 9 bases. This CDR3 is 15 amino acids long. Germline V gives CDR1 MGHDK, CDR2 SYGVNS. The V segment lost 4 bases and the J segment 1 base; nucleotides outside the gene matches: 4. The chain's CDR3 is CASSVGTGPNTEAFF. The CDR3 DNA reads TGTGCCAGCAGTGTCGGGACAGGGCCGAACACTGAAGCTTTCTTT.

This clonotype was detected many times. CDR3 region: CASSPRTSGGSTTDTQYF. DNA for the CDR3: TGCGCCAGCAGCCCTCGGACTAGCGGGGGGTCAACCACAGATACGCAGTATTTT. The V call is TRBV5-1, the J call TRBJ2-3; 14 nucleotides align to TRBD2. V trimming: 4 bases; J trimming: 2 bases; junction bases outside the gene matches: 9. The CDR3 totals 18 residues. Germline CDR1 SGHRS, CDR2 YFSETQ.

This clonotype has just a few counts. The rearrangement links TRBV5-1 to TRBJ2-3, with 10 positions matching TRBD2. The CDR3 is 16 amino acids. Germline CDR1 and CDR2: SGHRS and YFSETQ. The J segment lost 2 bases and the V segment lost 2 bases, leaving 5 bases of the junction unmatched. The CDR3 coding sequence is TGCGCCAGCAGCTTAAGAACTAGCGGGGCCACAGATACGCAGTATTTT. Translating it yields CASSLRTSGATDTQYF. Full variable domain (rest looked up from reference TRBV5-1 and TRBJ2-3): KAGVTQTPRYLIKTRGQQVTLSCSPISGHRSVSWYQQTPGQGLQFLFEYFSETQRNKGNFPGRFSGRQFSNSRSEMNVSTLELGDSALYLCASSLRTSGATDTQYFGPGTRLTVL.